This is a list of T cell receptor beta chains from one sample in a study of cytomegalovirus exposure and HLA in healthy donors. Libraries were prepared by immunoSEQ multiplex PCR; TCRdb keeps only in-frame clonotypes and omits some of them. The sample consists of 120,000 or so clones, roughly 80% of them appearing once. Sequencing used PBMCs. The receptor source for this set is a man aged 25 to 40 in good health and CMV-seropositive. The CDR3 runs from the conserved cysteine through the conserved F or W. Fields, in order: CDR3 DNA, CDR3 protein, J gene, CDR3 length, D gene, clone size, V gene. The D gene is left open where the match is weak. The size of a clone is reported for some rows only, either as once, few or many, or as a class for expanded clones.

TGTGCCAGCAGTTTTAAGGGGAAAAATCAGCCCCAGCATTTT CASSFKGKNQPQHF TRBJ1-5 14 NA few TRBV27
TGTGCCAGCAGTGACGACAGGGCCTCCTACGAGCAGTACTTC CASSDDRASYEQYF TRBJ2-7 14 TRBD1 few TRBV25-1
TGTGCCAGCAGCCCCGGGGGAACCTACGAGCAGTACTTC CASSPGGTYEQYF TRBJ2-7 13 NA NA TRBV7-6
TGCAGTGCCGCGAGAGCCGACGAGCAGTACTTC CSAARADEQYF TRBJ2-7 11 NA NA TRBV20-1
TGTGCCTCCTCGCGAGGGCGCGGACAGCCCCAGCATTTT CASSRGRGQPQHF TRBJ1-5 13 NA NA TRBV13
TGTGCCAGCAGTTTATCGGACAGGGGGCACAACGGGATCTTT CASSLSDRGHNGIF TRBJ1-1 14 TRBD1 few TRBV28
TGTGCCAGCAGCTTGGCCTGGGGGAGGGCCGGGTACGAGCAGTACTTC CASSLAWGRAGYEQYF TRBJ2-7 16 TRBD2 NA TRBV5-8
TGTGCCAGCAGTTACTCGCAGGGGTCCTACGAGCAGTACTTC CASSYSQGSYEQYF TRBJ2-7 14 NA NA TRBV6-5
TGTGCCAGCAGCTTAGCGGCGTCTGTAGCGGTGTTCCCCTACGAGCAGTACTTC CASSLAASVAVFPYEQYF TRBJ2-7 18 NA NA TRBV7-2
TGCAGCGTTGAAGACACGACCCTAGAATATGGCTACACCTTC CSVEDTTLEYGYTF TRBJ1-2 14 NA NA TRBV29-1
TGCGCCAGCAGTCTCGGACAGGGTAGCACAGATACGCAGTATTTT CASSLGQGSTDTQYF TRBJ2-3 15 TRBD1 once TRBV10-2
TGTGCCAGCAGTCGCGGACAGGGCACCGGGGAGCTGTTTTTT CASSRGQGTGELFF TRBJ2-2 14 TRBD1 NA TRBV6-6
TGCGCCAGCAGCTTCGCTAGCGGCTTGCTCAATGAGCAGTTCTTC CASSFASGLLNEQFF TRBJ2-1 15 TRBD2 NA TRBV5-1
TGTGCCAGCAGTTTATCTAGGCAGGGCTATGGCTACACCTTC CASSLSRQGYGYTF TRBJ1-2 14 NA NA TRBV27
TGTGCCAGCAGCCCGAAAGGCCCCAGACAGGGGAGGTGGACCGGGGAGCTGTTTTTT CASSPKGPRQGRWTGELFF TRBJ2-2 19 TRBD1 NA TRBV11-2
TGTGCCAGCAGCTTCAGCCAGGAGGTCGGGGAGCTGTTTTTT CASSFSQEVGELFF TRBJ2-2 14 NA NA TRBV11-3